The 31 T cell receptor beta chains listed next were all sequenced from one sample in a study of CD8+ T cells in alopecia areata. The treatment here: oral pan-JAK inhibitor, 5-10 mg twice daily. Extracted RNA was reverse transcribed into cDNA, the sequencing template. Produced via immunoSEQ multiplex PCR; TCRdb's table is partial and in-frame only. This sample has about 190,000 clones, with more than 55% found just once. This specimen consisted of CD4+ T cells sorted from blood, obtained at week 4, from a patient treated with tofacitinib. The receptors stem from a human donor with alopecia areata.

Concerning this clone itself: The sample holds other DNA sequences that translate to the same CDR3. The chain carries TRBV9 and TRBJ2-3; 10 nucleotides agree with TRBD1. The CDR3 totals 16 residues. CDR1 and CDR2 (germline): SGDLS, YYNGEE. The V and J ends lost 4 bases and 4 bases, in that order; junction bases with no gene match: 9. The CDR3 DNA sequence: TGTGCCAGCAGCCCCCCGGGACAGGGGATCGCAGATACGCAGTATTTT. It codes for CASSPPGQGIADTQYF.

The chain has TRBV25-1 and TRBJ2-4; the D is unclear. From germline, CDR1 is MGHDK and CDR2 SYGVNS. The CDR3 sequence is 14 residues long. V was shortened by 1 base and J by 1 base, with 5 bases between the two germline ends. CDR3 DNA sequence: TGTGCCAGCAGTGAATTGGGGGCCAAAAACATTCAGTACTTC. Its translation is CASSELGAKNIQYF.

The DNA for the CDR3 is TGTGCCACCAGCAGAGGGCGACTGGGAGAGACCCAGTACTTC. It translates to CATSRGRLGETQYF. The chain employs TRBV15 and TRBJ2-5; D is uncertain. V dropped 1 base and J dropped 4 bases, with 10 bases sitting between them. CDR3 size: 14 residues. From germline, CDR1 is LNHNV and CDR2 YYDKDF (reference sequence).

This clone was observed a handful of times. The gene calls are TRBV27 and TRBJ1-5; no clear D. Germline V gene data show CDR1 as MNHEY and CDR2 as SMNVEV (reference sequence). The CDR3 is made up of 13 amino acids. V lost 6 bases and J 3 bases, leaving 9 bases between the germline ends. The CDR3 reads CASSPRPNQPQHF. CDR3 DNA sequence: TGTGCCAGCAGCCCAAGACCCAATCAGCCCCAGCATTTT.

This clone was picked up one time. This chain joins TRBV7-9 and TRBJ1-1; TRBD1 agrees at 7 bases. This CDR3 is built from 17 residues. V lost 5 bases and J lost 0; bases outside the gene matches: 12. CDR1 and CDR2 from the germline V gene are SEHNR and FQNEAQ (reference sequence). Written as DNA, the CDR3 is TGTGCCAGCAGCCGTCCCCAGGGGGGACACCTGAACACTGAAGCTTTCTTT. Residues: CASSRPQGGHLNTEAFF.

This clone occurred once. The CDR3 DNA is TGTGCCAGCAGGGTGACACTCCTACGGAATCAGCCCCAGCATTTT. Translating it yields CASRVTLLRNQPQHF. The chain has TRBV28 and TRBJ1-5; D is unresolved. From germline, CDR1 is MDHEN and CDR2 SYDVKM. Trimming cost V 6 bases and J 4 bases, with 16 bases left between them. CDR3 length equals 15 residues.

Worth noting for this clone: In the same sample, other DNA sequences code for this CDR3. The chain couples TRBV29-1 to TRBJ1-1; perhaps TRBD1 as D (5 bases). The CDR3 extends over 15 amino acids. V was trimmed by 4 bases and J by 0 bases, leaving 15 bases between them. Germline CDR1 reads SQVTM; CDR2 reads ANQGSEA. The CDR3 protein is CSVGGHSGLNTEAFF. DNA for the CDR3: TGCAGCGTTGGAGGACATTCGGGTTTGAACACTGAAGCTTTCTTT.

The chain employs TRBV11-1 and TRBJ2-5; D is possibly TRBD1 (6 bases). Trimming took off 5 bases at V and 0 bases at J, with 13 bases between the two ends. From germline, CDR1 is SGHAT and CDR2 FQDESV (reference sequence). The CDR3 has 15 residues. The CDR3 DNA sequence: TGTGCCAGCAGCCCGACAGGAAGGGACCAAGAGACCCAGTACTTC. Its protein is CASSPTGRDQETQYF.

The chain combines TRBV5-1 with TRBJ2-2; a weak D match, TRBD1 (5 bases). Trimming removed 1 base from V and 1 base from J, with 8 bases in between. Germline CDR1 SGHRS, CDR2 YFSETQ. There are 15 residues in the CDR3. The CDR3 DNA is TGCGCCAGCAGCTTGCTCACAGGGAACACCGGGGAGCTGTTTTTT. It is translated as CASSLLTGNTGELFF.

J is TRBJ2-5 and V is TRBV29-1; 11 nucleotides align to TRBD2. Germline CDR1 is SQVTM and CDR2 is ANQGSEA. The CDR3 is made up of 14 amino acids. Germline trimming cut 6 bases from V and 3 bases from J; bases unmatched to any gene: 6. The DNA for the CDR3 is TGCAGCGTGGATGGGACTAGCGGAGAAGAGACCCAGTACTTC. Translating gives CSVDGTSGEETQYF.

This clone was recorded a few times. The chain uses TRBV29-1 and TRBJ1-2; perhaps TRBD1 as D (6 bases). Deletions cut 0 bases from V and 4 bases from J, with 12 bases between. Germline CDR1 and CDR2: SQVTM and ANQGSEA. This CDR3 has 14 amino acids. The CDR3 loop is CSVEDGGRVYGYTF. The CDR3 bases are TGCAGCGTTGAAGATGGGGGGCGCGTCTATGGCTACACCTTC. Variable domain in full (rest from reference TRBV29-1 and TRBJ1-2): SAVISQKPSRDICQRGTSLTIQCQVDSQVTMMFWYRQQPGQSLTLIATANQGSEATYESGFVIDKFPISRPNLTFSTLTVSNMSPEDSSIYLCSVEDGGRVYGYTFGSGTRLTVV.

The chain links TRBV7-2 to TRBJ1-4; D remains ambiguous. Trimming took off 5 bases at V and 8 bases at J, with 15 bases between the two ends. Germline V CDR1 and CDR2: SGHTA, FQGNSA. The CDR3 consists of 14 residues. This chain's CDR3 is CASSPRREGEKLFF. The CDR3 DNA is TGTGCCAGCAGCCCCCGAAGGGAAGGAGAAAAACTGTTTTTT.

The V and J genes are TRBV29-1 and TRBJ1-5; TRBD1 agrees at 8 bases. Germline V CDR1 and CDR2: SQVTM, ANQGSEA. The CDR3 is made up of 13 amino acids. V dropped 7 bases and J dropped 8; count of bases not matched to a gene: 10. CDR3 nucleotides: TGCAGCGCCCAGGGACAGGTTGAGGAGCCCCAGCATTTT. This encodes CSAQGQVEEPQHF.

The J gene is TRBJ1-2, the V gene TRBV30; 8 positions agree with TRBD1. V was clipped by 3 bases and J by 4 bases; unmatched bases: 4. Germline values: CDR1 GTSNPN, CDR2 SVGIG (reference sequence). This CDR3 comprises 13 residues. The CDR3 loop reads CAWRTGDFYGYTF. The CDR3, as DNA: TGTGCCTGGAGGACAGGGGACTTCTATGGCTACACCTTC.

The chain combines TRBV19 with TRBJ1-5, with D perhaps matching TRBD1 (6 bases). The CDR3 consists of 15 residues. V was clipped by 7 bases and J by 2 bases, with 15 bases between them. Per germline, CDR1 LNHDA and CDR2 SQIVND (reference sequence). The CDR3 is CASKGGLPGNQPQHF. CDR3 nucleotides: TGTGCCAGTAAAGGGGGTCTACCCGGCAATCAGCCCCAGCATTTT.

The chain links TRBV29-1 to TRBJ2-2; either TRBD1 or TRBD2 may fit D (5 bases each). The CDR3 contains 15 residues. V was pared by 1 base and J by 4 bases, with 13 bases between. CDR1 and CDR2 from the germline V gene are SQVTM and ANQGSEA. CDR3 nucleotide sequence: TGCAGCGTTGAAGTAAGCGGACAACCCACCGGGGAGCTGTTTTTT. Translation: CSVEVSGQPTGELFF.

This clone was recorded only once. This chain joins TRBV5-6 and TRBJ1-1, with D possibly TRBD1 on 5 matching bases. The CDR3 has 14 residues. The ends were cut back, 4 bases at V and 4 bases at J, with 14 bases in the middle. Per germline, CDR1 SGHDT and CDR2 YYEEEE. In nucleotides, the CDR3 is TGTGCCAGCAGCCCGAACCGACAGTCCACTGAAGCTTTCTTT. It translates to CASSPNRQSTEAFF. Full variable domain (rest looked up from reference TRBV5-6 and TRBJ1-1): DAGVTQSPTHLIKTRGQQVTLRCSPKSGHDTVSWYQQALGQGPQFIFQYYEEEERQRGNFPDRFSGHQFPNYSSELNVNALLLGDSALYLCASSPNRQSTEAFFGQGTRLTVV.

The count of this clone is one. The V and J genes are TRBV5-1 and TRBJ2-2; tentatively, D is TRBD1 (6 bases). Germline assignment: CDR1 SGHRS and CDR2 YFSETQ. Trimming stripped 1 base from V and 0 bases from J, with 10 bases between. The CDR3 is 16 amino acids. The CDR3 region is CASSLTGLSNTGELFF. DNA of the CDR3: TGCGCCAGCAGCTTGACAGGGCTGTCGAACACCGGGGAGCTGTTTTTT.

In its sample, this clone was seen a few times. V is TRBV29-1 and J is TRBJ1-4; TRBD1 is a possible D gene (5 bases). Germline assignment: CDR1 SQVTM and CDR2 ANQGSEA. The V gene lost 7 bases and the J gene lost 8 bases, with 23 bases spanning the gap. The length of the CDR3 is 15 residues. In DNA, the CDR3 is TGCAGCGCCGGAGACAGCCTTCTTAGGAGCGAAAAACTGTTTTTT. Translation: CSAGDSLLRSEKLFF.

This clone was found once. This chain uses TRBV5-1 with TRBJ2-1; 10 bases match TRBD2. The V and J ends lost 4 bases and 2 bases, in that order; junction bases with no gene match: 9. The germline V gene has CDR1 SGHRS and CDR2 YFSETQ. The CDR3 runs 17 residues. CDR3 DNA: TGCGCCAGCAGCACCGGAAGGACTAGCGGACCCTACAATGAGCAGTTCTTC. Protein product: CASSTGRTSGPYNEQFF.

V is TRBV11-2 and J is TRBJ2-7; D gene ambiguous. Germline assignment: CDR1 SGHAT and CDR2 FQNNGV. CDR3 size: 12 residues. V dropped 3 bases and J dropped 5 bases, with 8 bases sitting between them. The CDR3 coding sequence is TGTGCCAGCAGCTTTTGGGTCAACGAGCAGTACTTC. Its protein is CASSFWVNEQYF.

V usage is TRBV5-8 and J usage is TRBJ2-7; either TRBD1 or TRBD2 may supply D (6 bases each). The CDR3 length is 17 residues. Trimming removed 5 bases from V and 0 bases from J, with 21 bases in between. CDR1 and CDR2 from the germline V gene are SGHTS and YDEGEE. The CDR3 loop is CASRLQVGGQSSYEQYF. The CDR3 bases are TGTGCCAGCAGGCTACAAGTGGGGGGCCAAAGCTCCTACGAGCAGTACTTC.

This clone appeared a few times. The CDR3 bases are TGCGCCAGCAGCCCTAAGAATGGACCTCTCGCCGGGGAGCTGTTTTTT. Its translation is CASSPKNGPLAGELFF. The V and J genes are TRBV4-1 and TRBJ2-2; D gene ambiguous. CDR3 length equals 16 residues. Germline CDR1 and CDR2: MGHRA and YSYEKL. The V gene lost 4 bases and the J gene lost 6 bases, with 18 bases spanning the gap.

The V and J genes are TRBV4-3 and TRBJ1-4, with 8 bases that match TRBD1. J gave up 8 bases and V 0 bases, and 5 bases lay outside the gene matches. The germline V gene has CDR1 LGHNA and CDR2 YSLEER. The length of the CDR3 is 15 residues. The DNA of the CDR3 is TGCGCCAGCAGCCAAGATACGGCAGGGGGCGAAAAACTGTTTTTT. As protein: CASSQDTAGGEKLFF.

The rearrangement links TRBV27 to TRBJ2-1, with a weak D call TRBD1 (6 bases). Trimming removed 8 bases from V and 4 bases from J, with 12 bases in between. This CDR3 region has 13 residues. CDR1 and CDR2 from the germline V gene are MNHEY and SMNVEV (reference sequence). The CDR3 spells CASRDISYNEQFF. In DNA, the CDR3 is TGTGCCAGCCGGGACATTTCGTACAATGAGCAGTTCTTC.

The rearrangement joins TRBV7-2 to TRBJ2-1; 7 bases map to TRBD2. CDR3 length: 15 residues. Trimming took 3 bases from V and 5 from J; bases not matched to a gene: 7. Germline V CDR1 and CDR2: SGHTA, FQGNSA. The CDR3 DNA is TGTGCCAGCAGCTTCGCCCGCGGGAGCCACAATGAGCAGTTCTTC. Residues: CASSFARGSHNEQFF. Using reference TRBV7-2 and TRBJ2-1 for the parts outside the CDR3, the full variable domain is GAGVSQSPSNKVTEKGKDVELRCDPISGHTALYWYRQSLGQGLEFLIYFQGNSAPDKSGLPSDRFSAERTGGSVSTLTIQRTQQEDSAVYLCASSFARGSHNEQFFGPGTRLTVL.

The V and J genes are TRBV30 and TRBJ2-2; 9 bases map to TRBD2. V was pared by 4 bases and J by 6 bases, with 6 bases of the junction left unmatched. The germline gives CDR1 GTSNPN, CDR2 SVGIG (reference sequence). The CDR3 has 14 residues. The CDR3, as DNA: TGTGCCTGGAAACCGACTAGCGGCGCCGGGGAGCTGTTTTTT. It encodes CAWKPTSGAGELFF.

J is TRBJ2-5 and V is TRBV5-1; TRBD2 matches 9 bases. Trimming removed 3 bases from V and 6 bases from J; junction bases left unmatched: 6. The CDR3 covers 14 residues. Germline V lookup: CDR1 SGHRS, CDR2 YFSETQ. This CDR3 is CASSSTSGVKTQYF. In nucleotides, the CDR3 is TGCGCCAGCAGCTCGACTAGCGGAGTCAAGACCCAGTACTTC.

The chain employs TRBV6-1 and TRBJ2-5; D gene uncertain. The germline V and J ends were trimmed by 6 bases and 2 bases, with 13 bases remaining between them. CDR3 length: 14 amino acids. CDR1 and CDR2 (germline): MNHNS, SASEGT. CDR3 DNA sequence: TGTGCCAGCAGGCAGGCTCTTCAACAAGAGACCCAGTACTTC. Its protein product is CASRQALQQETQYF.

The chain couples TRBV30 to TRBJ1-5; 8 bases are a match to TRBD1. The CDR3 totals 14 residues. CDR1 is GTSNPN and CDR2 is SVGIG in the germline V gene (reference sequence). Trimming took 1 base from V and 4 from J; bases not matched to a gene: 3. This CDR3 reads CAWSARQGNQPQHF. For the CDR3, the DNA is TGTGCCTGGAGTGCCCGACAGGGGAATCAGCCCCAGCATTTT.

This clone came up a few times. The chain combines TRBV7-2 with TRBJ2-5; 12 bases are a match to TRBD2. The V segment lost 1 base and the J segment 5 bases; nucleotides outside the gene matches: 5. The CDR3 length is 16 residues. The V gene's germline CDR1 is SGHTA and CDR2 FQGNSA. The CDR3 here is CASSLVLAGGGETQYF. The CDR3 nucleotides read TGTGCCAGCAGCTTAGTACTAGCGGGAGGTGGGGAGACCCAGTACTTC.